These 14 T cell receptor beta chains were all obtained from the same sample, sequenced in a study of T cell changes during pregnancy in multiple sclerosis. Clones were sequenced by immunoSEQ multiplex PCR, and TCRdb holds only the in-frame ones, with some missing. The table shows 20,000 or so clones, with 90% occurring only once. This specimen was CD8+ T cells from peripheral blood mononuclear cells, taken in the third trimester of pregnancy. Receptors were obtained from a female donor in good health, enrolled as a control in a pregnancy study.

A note on this clone: Given a much more abundant clone one base away, this may be a read error. The chain combines TRBV4-1 with TRBJ2-1; no firm D call. Per the germline V gene, CDR1 is MGHRA and CDR2 is YSYEKL. The V end was cut by 1 base, the J end by 0 bases, with 16 bases between. The CDR3 spans 18 residues. CDR3 nucleotides: TGCGCCAGCAGCCAAGGTGCGGTTCTACGTAGCTCCTACAATGAGCAGTTCTTC. The encoded protein is CASSQGAVLRSSYNEQFF.

This clone was seen just once. CDR3 sequence: CASSVAVGGQTEAFF. Written as DNA, the CDR3 is TGTGCCAGCAGCGTAGCTGTCGGAGGGCAGACTGAAGCTTTCTTT. The chain combines TRBV9 with TRBJ1-1; D remains ambiguous. This CDR3 contains 15 residues. CDR1 is SGDLS, CDR2 YYNGEE, per germline. The V end lost 0 bases, the J end lost 5 bases, and 14 bases lay between the germline ends. Filled out from reference TRBV9 and TRBJ1-1, the complete variable domain reads DSGVTQTPKHLITATGQRVTLRCSPRSGDLSVYWYQQSLDQGLQFLIQYYNGEERAKGNILERFSAQQFPDLHSELNLSSLELGDSALYFCASSVAVGGQTEAFFGQGTRLTVV.

This chain joins TRBV15 and TRBJ2-3; D remains unclear. Germline V gene lookup returns CDR1 LNHNV and CDR2 YYDKDF (reference sequence). V dropped 2 bases and J dropped 2 bases, with 23 bases sitting between them. This CDR3 comprises 19 residues. Written as DNA, the CDR3 is TGTGCCACCAGCAGAATTTTACGAAACCCTCTATCGGTCACAGATACGCAGTATTTT. Protein product: CATSRILRNPLSVTDTQYF.

The chain is built from TRBV7-9 and TRBJ2-5; 8 bases fit TRBD2. Unmatched junction bases numbered 8, after V lost 5 bases and J lost 0 bases. CDR1 and CDR2 (germline): SEHNR, FQNEAQ (reference sequence). The CDR3 has 16 residues. This CDR3 reads CASSDAGGLNQETQYF. The CDR3 DNA follows: TGTGCCAGCAGCGACGCGGGGGGACTCAACCAAGAGACCCAGTACTTC.

This clone was observed once. The chain recombines TRBV28 with TRBJ2-3, with 10 positions matching TRBD1. Germline CDR1 reads MDHEN; CDR2 reads SYDVKM. The CDR3 loop spans 15 amino acids. With V trimmed by 6 bases and J by 3 bases, 6 bases remained unmatched. The CDR3 is CASSSGTGVTDTQYF. DNA of the CDR3: TGTGCCAGCAGCTCCGGGACAGGGGTTACAGATACGCAGTATTTT.

The chain carries TRBV2 and TRBJ1-2, with 9 bases lining up with TRBD1. After removal of 9 bases from V and 5 bases from J, the junction contained 7 bases not matched to a gene. The length of the CDR3 is 13 residues. Germline loops: CDR1 SNHLY, CDR2 FYNNEI. DNA for the CDR3: TGTGCCAGGAAAGGACAGGGGTTATATGGCTACACCTTC. It specifies CARKGQGLYGYTF.

A remark on this clone: The DNA is left out, because the CDR3 cannot be placed on it with certainty; the CDR3 is given as TCRdb lists it. The rearrangement uses TRBV27 and TRBJ1-2. The CDR3 totals 15 residues, both ends included. Per germline, CDR1 MNHEY and CDR2 SMNVEV (reference sequence). CDR3 region: CASSFGSGVDYGYTF.

This clone was observed a single time. This chain uses TRBV10-2 with TRBJ1-1, with D uncertain. V was cut by 0 bases and J by 1 base, with 6 bases left in between. The CDR3 is 14 residues long. Germline V CDR1 and CDR2: WSHSY, SAAADI. The CDR3 DNA is TGCGCCAGCAGTGAGTCGACGGGGAACACTGAAGCTTTCTTT. It specifies CASSESTGNTEAFF.

The chain links TRBV27 to TRBJ2-7; 9 bases are a match to TRBD1. V lost 2 bases, J lost 3 bases, and 8 bases stayed unmatched. CDR3 length: 16 amino acids. Germline V CDR1 and CDR2: MNHEY, SMNVEV (reference sequence). The CDR3 region is CASSLMGQGVYYEQYF. In DNA form, the CDR3 reads TGTGCCAGCAGTTTAATGGGACAGGGAGTTTACTACGAGCAGTACTTC.

This chain links TRBV5-6 with TRBJ2-1, with D tentatively TRBD1 (6 bases). Trimming took 4 bases from V and 5 from J, leaving 10 bases between them. Looked up from germline, CDR1 is SGHDT and CDR2 is YYEEEE. This CDR3 is 13 amino acids long. The CDR3 region has the DNA TGTGCCAGCAGCGGGGACAATAACAATGAGCAGTTCTTC. It yields the protein CASSGDNNNEQFF.

The chain is built from TRBV5-8 and TRBJ2-1; 8 positions match TRBD1. V lost 6 bases and J lost 7; bases outside the gene matches: 18. This CDR3 is 17 amino acids long. Germline V gene lookup returns CDR1 SGHTS and CDR2 YDEGEE. CDR3 sequence (DNA): TGTGCCAGCACCCTACTGACAGGGGAATGGACATTGAATGAGCAGTTCTTC. Protein: CASTLLTGEWTLNEQFF.

V usage is TRBV2 and J usage is TRBJ2-2; D perhaps matches TRBD2 (5 bases). V was cut by 3 bases and J by 6 bases, with 5 bases left in between. CDR1 is SNHLY, CDR2 FYNNEI, per germline. The CDR3 totals 12 residues. Written as DNA, the CDR3 is TGTGCCAGCAGTGAGAGGGCCGGGGAGCTGTTTTTT. Translating gives CASSERAGELFF. Filled out from reference TRBV2 and TRBJ2-2, the complete variable domain reads EPEVTQTPSHQVTQMGQEVILRCVPISNHLYFYWYRQILGQKVEFLVSFYNNEISEKSEIFDDQFSVERPDGSNFTLKIRSTKLEDSAMYFCASSERAGELFFGEGSRLTVL.

The rearrangement joins TRBV5-5 to TRBJ2-7; D might be TRBD1 (6 bases). CDR1 SGHKS and CDR2 YYEKEE come from the germline V gene (reference sequence). V lost 0 bases, J lost 6 bases, and 7 bases lay in between. This CDR3 is built from 12 residues. The CDR3: CASSLAGAEQYF. CDR3 nucleotide sequence: TGTGCCAGCAGCTTGGCAGGGGCCGAGCAGTACTTC. Looking up the rest from reference TRBV5-5 and TRBJ2-7 gives the full variable domain: DAGVTQSPTHLIKTRGQQVTLRCSPISGHKSVSWYQQVLGQGPQFIFQYYEKEERGRGNFPDRFSARQFPNYSSELNVNALLLGDSALYLCASSLAGAEQYFGPGTRLTVT.

This rearrangement joins TRBV29-1 to TRBJ2-7; tentative D call: TRBD1 (5 bases). Trimming took off 7 bases at V and 3 bases at J, with 16 bases between the two ends. The CDR3 runs to 13 residues. Per the germline V gene, CDR1 is SQVTM and CDR2 is ANQGSEA. In nucleotides, the CDR3 is TGCAGCGCAGTGGGGCCGACAAACTACGAGCAGTACTTC. It codes for CSAVGPTNYEQYF.